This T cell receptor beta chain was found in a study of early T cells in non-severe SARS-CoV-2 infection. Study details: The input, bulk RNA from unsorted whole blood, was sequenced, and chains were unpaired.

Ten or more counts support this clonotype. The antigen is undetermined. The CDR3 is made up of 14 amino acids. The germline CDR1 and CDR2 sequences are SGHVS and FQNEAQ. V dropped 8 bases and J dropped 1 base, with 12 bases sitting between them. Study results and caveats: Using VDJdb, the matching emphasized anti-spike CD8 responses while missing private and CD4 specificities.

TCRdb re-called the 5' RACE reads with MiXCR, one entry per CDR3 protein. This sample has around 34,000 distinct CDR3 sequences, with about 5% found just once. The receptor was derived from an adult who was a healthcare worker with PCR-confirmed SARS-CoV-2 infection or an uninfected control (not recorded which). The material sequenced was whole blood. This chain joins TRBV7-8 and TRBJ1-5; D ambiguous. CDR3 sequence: CASSSLSSNQPQHF. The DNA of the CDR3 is TGTGCCAGCTCCTCACTGTCCAGCAATCAGCCCCAGCATTTT.